The 22 T cell receptor beta chains listed next were all sequenced from one sample in a study of molecular identifiers for immune sequencing clone quantification. TCRdb called the PCR reads again in MiXCR, with one record for every CDR3 protein. The sample carries tens of thousands of distinct CDR3 sequences, more than 35% recorded once. What was sequenced was naive CD8+ T cells from blood, with Jurkat cell RNA spiked in. The subset here: FACS-sorted CD8+CD4-CCR7+CD45RA+ naive T cells. These receptors all stem from a human donor in good health. Some libraries in this study had Jurkat cell RNA spiked in.

This clonotype was found many times. The chain combines TRBV7-6 with TRBJ2-6; D is unclear. Germline V lookup: CDR1 SGHVS, CDR2 FNYEAQ. Trimming pared 2 bases from V and 0 bases from J, leaving 8 bases between. CDR3 size: 16 residues. Written as DNA, the CDR3 is TGTGCCAGCAGCTTAACTATAAGCTCTGGGGCCAACGTCCTGACTTTC. Its protein product is CASSLTISSGANVLTF.

There are many counts of this clonotype. The rearrangement uses TRBV7-6 and TRBJ1-1; D is perhaps TRBD1 (6 bases). Germline loops: CDR1 SGHVS, CDR2 FNYEAQ. This CDR3 contains 13 residues. V was trimmed by 6 bases and J by 0 bases, leaving 8 bases between them. The CDR3: CASRDSLNTEAFF. The CDR3 DNA follows: TGTGCCAGCAGGGACAGTTTGAACACTGAAGCTTTCTTT.

This clonotype was found a few times. V is TRBV28 and J is TRBJ2-3; 10 positions match TRBD2. From germline, CDR1 is MDHEN and CDR2 SYDVKM. The V segment lost 4 bases and the J segment 0 bases; nucleotides outside the gene matches: 10. This CDR3 contains 18 residues. The CDR3 DNA is TGTGCCAGCAGTTCCAAACTAGCGGGAAGTGCTAGCACAGATACGCAGTATTTT. This encodes CASSSKLAGSASTDTQYF.

In regard to this clonotype: The germline gene is not matched at one end of the junction; a read error may be the cause. This sequence joins TRBV7-8 and TRBJ2-7; 7 positions agree with TRBD1. Germline loops: CDR1 SGHVS, CDR2 FQNEAQ. The CDR3 runs 14 residues. The CDR3 DNA sequence: TGTGCAAGCAGCTTAGACCCCGACAGGGTTGAACAGTACTTC. Amino acids: CASSLDPDRVEQYF.

The genes are TRBV7-8 and TRBJ2-7, with 9 bases identical to TRBD1. Per the germline V gene, CDR1 is SGHVS and CDR2 is FQNEAQ. The CDR3 runs 15 residues. V dropped 5 bases and J dropped 4; count of bases not matched to a gene: 9. The CDR3 is CASSPPGQGLYEQYF. In DNA form, the CDR3 reads TGTGCCAGCAGCCCACCGGGACAGGGTTTGTACGAGCAGTACTTC.

This clonotype was seen a handful of times. This sequence joins TRBV27 and TRBJ2-5; TRBD2 is a possible D gene (6 bases). The germline V gene encodes CDR1 MNHEY and CDR2 SMNVEV (reference sequence). The CDR3 sequence is 13 residues long. V was shortened by 3 bases and J by 5 bases, with 10 bases between the two germline ends. The CDR3 sequence: CASSFGEEETQYF. CDR3 nucleotides: TGTGCCAGCAGTTTTGGGGAGGAGGAGACCCAGTACTTC.

The rearrangement joins TRBV12-5 to TRBJ1-1; D is uncertain. Per germline, CDR1 LGHNT and CDR2 FRNRAP. Between the trimmed V and J ends, which lost 5 bases and 6 bases, there was a span of 13 bases. This CDR3 comprises 13 residues. CDR3 region: CASGPAGVAEAFF. In nucleotides, the CDR3 is TGTGCTAGTGGTCCCGCCGGGGTGGCTGAAGCTTTCTTT.

There are a few counts of this clonotype. The chain joins TRBV12-3 or TRBV12-4 to TRBJ2-3; D might be TRBD2 (6 bases). The CDR3 loop spans 15 amino acids. The germline V and J ends were trimmed by 3 bases and 0 bases, with 10 bases remaining between them. CDR3 bases: TGTGCCAGCAGTTTTGGTGCGGGGAGCACAGATACGCAGTATTTT. Protein product: CASSFGAGSTDTQYF.

Regarding this clonotype: The junction differs from germline at one of its ends, possibly a read error. The rearrangement links TRBV7-2 to TRBJ1-5; D possibly corresponds to TRBD1 (5 bases). This CDR3 has 17 residues. Looked up from germline, CDR1 is SGHTA and CDR2 is FQGNSA. CDR3 residues: CASSLGPGRAPNQPQQF. The DNA for the CDR3 is TGTGCCAGCAGCTTAGGGCCCGGCAGGGCGCCCAATCAGCCCCAGCAATTT.

This clonotype was recorded many times. The V and J genes are TRBV5-4 and TRBJ2-7; 7 bases align to TRBD1. The CDR3 is 13 amino acids. The germline V gene has CDR1 SGHNT and CDR2 YYREEE (reference sequence). V shed 1 base, J shed 6 bases, and the junction held 4 bases outside the gene matches. The CDR3 DNA follows: TGTGCCAGCAGCTTGAAGGGGGCTGGCGAGCAGTACTTC. Its protein product is CASSLKGAGEQYF. The full variable domain, in which reference TRBV5-4 and TRBJ2-7 provide the parts outside the CDR3, is ETGVTQSPTHLIKTRGQQVTLRCSSQSGHNTVSWYQQALGQGPQFIFQYYREEENGRGNFPPRFSGLQFPNYSSELNVNALELDDSALYLCASSLKGAGEQYFGPGTRLTVT.

The chain employs TRBV7-7 and TRBJ2-5; TRBD2 aligns across 11 bases. The CDR3 contains 15 residues. J gave up 2 bases and V 5 bases, and 4 bases lay outside the gene matches. The germline V gene has CDR1 SSHAT and CDR2 FNYEAQ (reference sequence). The CDR3 DNA sequence: TGTGCCAGCAGCCCACTAGCGGGAGTTCAAGAGACCCAGTACTTC. This translates into CASSPLAGVQETQYF.

Comment on this clonotype: A single base separates this from a much larger clone, so it may be a read error. The V gene is TRBV7-2, the J gene TRBJ2-3, with 9 bases identical to TRBD2. Germline V gene sequence: CDR1 SGHTA, CDR2 FQGNSA. CDR3 length equals 16 residues. CDR3 nucleotide sequence: TGTGCCTGCAGCTCGGCGACTAGCGGACCAAGGCATACGCAGTATTTT. This sequence encodes CACSSATSGPRHTQYF.

This chain uses TRBV2 with TRBJ1-1, with TRBD1 as a possible D gene (5 bases). Trimming removed 11 bases from V and 5 bases from J, with 9 bases in between. The CDR3 is 10 amino acids. Germline assignment: CDR1 SNHLY and CDR2 FYNNEI. The CDR3 coding sequence is TGTGCCTGGGGGGGGACTGAAGCTTTCTTT. This codes for CAWGGTEAFF.

In regard to this clonotype: One junction end does not reproduce the germline sequence, and a read error may be involved. The chain recombines TRBV12-3 or TRBV12-4 with TRBJ2-6, with a weak D call TRBD1 (5 bases). There are 14 residues in the CDR3. CDR3 coding DNA: TGTGCCAGCACCCCAGGGCCTGGGGCCAACGTCCTGTCTTTC. Protein product: CASTPGPGANVLSF.

Regarding this clonotype: This may come from a read error, since a much larger clone is one base off. No DNA is shown, since the ends of the CDR3 on it are uncertain; the CDR3 is the one TCRdb lists. The V and J genes are TRBV29-1 and TRBJ1-2; whether TRBD1, the table's D call, matches the DNA was not checked. The CDR3 adds up to 12 amino acids, both ends counted. Germline CDR1 SQVTM, CDR2 ANQGSEA. CDR3 amino acids: CSVVPLEYGCTF.

This clonotype was observed at least ten times. The chain carries TRBV5-1 and TRBJ1-1, with 9 bases identical to TRBD1. CDR1 and CDR2 from the germline V gene are SGHRS and YFSETQ. Losses at the gene ends were 3 bases for V and 1 base for J; bases not matched to a gene: 13. The CDR3 totals 18 residues. CDR3 region: CASSSSPQGAFRNTEAFF. The CDR3 bases are TGCGCCAGCAGCTCGTCCCCACAGGGGGCATTTAGGAACACTGAAGCTTTCTTT.

Comments on this clonotype: This sequence may be a read error, since a much larger clone differs from it by one base. Here the CDR3 omits its conserved ending phenylalanine or tryptophan, so a read error is the likely source. The CDR3 sequence: CASNLRASSYNEQFS. CDR3 DNA sequence: TGTGCCAGCAACCTACGGGCTAGCTCCTACAATGAGCAGTTCTCC. The chain employs TRBV28 and TRBJ2-1; no definite D call. CDR1 and CDR2 from the germline V gene are MDHEN and SYDVKM. Trimming stripped 7 bases from V and 0 bases from J, with 13 bases between. The CDR3 runs to 15 residues.

Regarding this clonotype: As the CDR3 is not closed by the conserved phenylalanine or tryptophan, this likely results from a read error. This chain joins TRBV6-2 or TRBV6-3 and TRBJ2-7; D is ambiguous. CDR1 is MNHEY, CDR2 SVGEGT, per germline. This CDR3 is 11 amino acids long. V dropped 2 bases and J dropped 7 bases, with 6 bases sitting between them. Written as DNA, the CDR3 is TGTGCCAGCAGTTACCGACGGGAGCAGTACATC. Amino acid sequence: CASSYRREQYI.

As for this clonotype: This may stem from a read error, because a much larger clone lies one nucleotide away. This rearrangement joins TRBV20-1 to TRBJ2-7; a weak D match, TRBD1 (5 bases). Germline CDR1 DFQATT, CDR2 SNEGSKA (reference sequence). The CDR3 runs to 12 residues. The CDR3 reads CSATDTPYERYF. In DNA, the CDR3 is TGCAGTGCTACGGACACCCCCTACGAGCGGTACTTC.

The J gene is TRBJ2-3, the V gene TRBV20-1; D is unclear. Germline assignment: CDR1 DFQATT and CDR2 SNEGSKA (reference sequence). The CDR3 covers 12 residues. V lost 1 base and J lost 5, with 7 bases in between. The CDR3 sequence: CSARVQLDTQYF. The DNA for the CDR3 is TGCAGTGCTAGAGTGCAGTTAGATACGCAGTATTTT.

This clonotype was seen many times. The J gene is TRBJ2-7, the V gene TRBV5-6; no clear D gene. The CDR3 length is 13 residues. Trimming stripped 0 bases from V and 2 bases from J, with 6 bases between. CDR1 is SGHDT and CDR2 is YYEEEE in the germline V gene. The CDR3 DNA sequence: TGTGCCAGCAGCTTGGGACCGACCTACGAGCAGTACTTC. Translated, it gives CASSLGPTYEQYF.

The chain links TRBV6-5 to TRBJ2-1; TRBD2 aligns across 9 bases. CDR3 length equals 14 residues. J was trimmed by 12 bases and V by 2 bases; bases with no gene match: 8. Germline-derived CDR1 and CDR2 are MNHEY and SVGAGI. This chain's CDR3 is CASSYGTSTSGQFF. In DNA form, the CDR3 reads TGTGCCAGCAGTTACGGGACTAGCACAAGTGGGCAGTTCTTC.